This T cell receptor beta chain was identified in a study of Ad26.COV2.S vaccination and SARS-CoV-2 variants. The repertoire was sequenced with immunoSEQ multiplex PCR; TCRdb's copy has only in-frame clones and lacks some. The profile covers 120,000 to 150,000 clones, with 80% to 90% appearing a single time and 5% taken by the ten largest. V was pared by 2 bases and J by 4 bases, with 6 bases between. This CDR3 is 13 amino acids long. Looked up from germline, CDR1 is LNHDA and CDR2 is SQIVND (reference sequence). Comments on this clone: What it recognizes is unknown.

The study's findings and limits: Among vaccine recipients, spike-specific TCR breadth exceeded that of placebo recipients. Using TCR breadth and depth analyses may have led to underestimated total T cell responses. Non-spike TCR breadth was similar in vaccine and placebo recipients.

This specimen consisted of peripheral blood, obtained after recovery from COVID-19. The V gene is TRBV19, the J gene TRBJ1-5; D ambiguous. This clonotype originated in a human donor who had recovered from COVID-19. The CDR3 coding sequence is TGTGCCAGTAGTATACCGGGGAATCAGCCCCAGCATTTT. Encoded protein: CASSIPGNQPQHF.